A selection of T cell receptor beta chains follows, all from one sample in a study of T cells in Graves' hyperthyroidism and ophthalmopathy. TCRdb re-called the multiplex PCR reads with MiXCR, one entry per CDR3 protein. Among about 420,000 distinct CDR3 sequences listed, about 15% were seen once. The sequenced sample consisted of blood. The receptors shown here come from a young woman with Graves' hyperthyroidism. Both conserved end residues are part of each CDR3. Fields, in order: J gene, D gene, clone size, V gene, CDR3 DNA, CDR3 protein. A D gene is named only where the DNA matches it firmly. Part of the rows lack a size; the others show once, few, many or a class for expanded clones.

TRBJ1-2,TRBD1,many,TRBV6-1,TGTGCCAGCAGCTGGCCGGGACAGGGGAGCTATGGCTACACCTTC,CASSWPGQGSYGYTF
TRBJ2-7,NA,many,TRBV28,TGTGCCAGCGGATCCCCCACGGGGCACTACGAGCAGTACTTC,CASGSPTGHYEQYF
TRBJ1-2,TRBD1,few,TRBV10-3,TGTGCCATTTATCAGGGGGCCGTTGGCTACACCTTC,CAIYQGAVGYTF
TRBJ1-5,NA,many,TRBV7-9,TGTGCCAGCAGCCCCAGAGATGGCAATCAGCCCCAGCATTTT,CASSPRDGNQPQHF
TRBJ2-2,TRBD2,few,TRBV18,TGTGCCAGCTCACGACTAGCGGGAATGAACACCGGGGAGCTGTTTTTT,CASSRLAGMNTGELFF
TRBJ2-5,NA,few,TRBV5-1,TGCGCCAGCAGCAGAGACAGTAGCTTCCGAGAGACCCAGTACTTC,CASSRDSSFRETQYF
TRBJ1-2,NA,many,TRBV29-1,TGCAGCGTAGAAGATGGGGGCTACACCTTC,CSVEDGGYTF
TRBJ2-3,TRBD2,NA,TRBV19,TGTGCCAGTAGTCCCCTAGCGGGGGTTTCCTCTAGCACAGATACGCAGTATTTT,CASSPLAGVSSSTDTQYF
TRBJ2-1,NA,NA,TRBV24-1,TGTGCCACCAGTGATCAAGGGTACAATGAGCAGTTCTTC,CATSDQGYNEQFF
TRBJ2-7,TRBD1,once,TRBV28,TGTGCCAGCAGTTTAACCGGGACAGGGTTACGCGAGCAGTACTTC,CASSLTGTGLREQYF
TRBJ2-1,TRBD2,NA,TRBV4-2,TGTGCCAGCAGCCAAGATGATCTAGCGGGAGTGGGGAATGAGCAGTTCTTC,CASSQDDLAGVGNEQFF
TRBJ1-1,NA,many,TRBV2,TGTGCCAGAACGGGGTGGAACACTGAAGCTTTCTTT,CARTGWNTEAFF
TRBJ2-7,NA,NA,TRBV14,TGTGCCAGCAGCCATAGACAGGAGGCCTACGAGCAGTACTTC,CASSHRQEAYEQYF
TRBJ1-4,NA,NA,TRBV25-1,TGTGCCAGCAGTGCCTGGGAAGCCCAAGGAGGTGAAAAACTGTTTTTT,CASSAWEAQGGEKLFF
TRBJ1-5,NA,few,TRBV10-2,TGCGCCAGCAGTAGCGTGGGTCAGCCCCAGCATTTT,CASSSVGQPQHF
TRBJ2-7,TRBD2,NA,TRBV20-1,TGCAGTGCTAGAGTCGCGGGAGGATCCTACGAGCAGTACTTC,CSARVAGGSYEQYF
TRBJ1-2,TRBD1,many,TRBV29-1,TGCAGCGTTTTGCCGGACAGGGGGATTTTAGACTATGGCTACACCTTC,CSVLPDRGILDYGYTF
TRBJ2-1,TRBD2,many,TRBV7-3,TGTGCCAGCAGCTTGGGACTAGCGGGATTTAGTGAGCAGTTCTTC,CASSLGLAGFSEQFF
TRBJ2-3,NA,many,TRBV5-1,TGCGCCAGCAGCTTCGCGGGACCTTTTAGCACAGATACGCAGTATTTT,CASSFAGPFSTDTQYF
TRBJ2-5,TRBD1,many,TRBV5-4,TGTGCCAGCAGCCCCGACAGGGAACGGACCCAGTACTTC,CASSPDRERTQYF
TRBJ1-6,NA,many,TRBV12-3/TRBV12-4,TGTGCCAGCACCCTAGGACGGTCTAATTCACCCCTCCACTTT,CASTLGRSNSPLHF
TRBJ1-2,NA,many,TRBV5-1,TGCGCCAGCAGCTTGGACGTCGGTTCGGGGGCTGGCGGCTACACCTTC,CASSLDVGSGAGGYTF
TRBJ2-7,NA,NA,TRBV18,TGTGCCAGCTCACCTTCTTCTGACAGGTCCAACGAGCAGTACTTC,CASSPSSDRSNEQYF
TRBJ1-1,NA,many,TRBV2,TGTGCCAGCAGCGACGTTGGGAACACTGAAGCTTTCTTT,CASSDVGNTEAFF
TRBJ2-7,NA,many,TRBV18,TGTGCCAGCCACGGACATTCCAAAGACGAGCAGTACTTC,CASHGHSKDEQYF
TRBJ2-1,TRBD1,NA,TRBV28,TGTGCCAGCTGCACTACCTCCGGGACAGGGGATTTCAATGAGCAGTTCTTC,CASCTTSGTGDFNEQFF
TRBJ1-1,TRBD1,many,TRBV3-1,TGTGCCAGCAGCCAAGATCTTCAGGGGGCGCGAGAAACTTTCTTT,CASSQDLQGARETFF
TRBJ2-3,NA,NA,TRBV28,TGTGCCAGCAGTTCCACCCCCTTAACGAGCAACACAGATACGCAGTATTTT,CASSSTPLTSNTDTQYF
TRBJ1-1,NA,few,TRBV15,TGTGCCACCAGCCTGGACTCCCTGCCCCTGAACACTGAAGCTTTCTTT,CATSLDSLPLNTEAFF
TRBJ2-1,TRBD2,few,TRBV20-1,TGCAGTGCGCCGATTTACGGGCTAGCGGGAGGGAATGAGCAGTTCTTC,CSAPIYGLAGGNEQFF
TRBJ2-2,NA,many,TRBV9,TGTGCCAGCACCGAAGGGGACGCCGGGGAGCTGTTTTTT,CASTEGDAGELFF
TRBJ1-3,NA,many,TRBV20-1,TGCAGTGCTAGGGGGCCGGGAAACACCATATATTTT,CSARGPGNTIYF
TRBJ2-5,TRBD1,NA,TRBV7-9,TGTGCCAGCAGCTTACTAGGGGGCAATGGGACCCAGTACTTC,CASSLLGGNGTQYF
TRBJ2-7,NA,many,TRBV7-3,TGTGCCAGCAGCTTAGGGGGGCCAGGGCTCTACGAGCAGTACTTC,CASSLGGPGLYEQYF
TRBJ2-3,NA,few,TRBV27,TGTGCCAGCAGTTTATTGAGAGGGCAGGGGACAGATACGCAGTATTTT,CASSLLRGQGTDTQYF
TRBJ1-1,NA,many,TRBV7-2,TGTGCCAGCAGCTTAGTCGCCGTGGTGAAGAACACTGAAGCTTTCTTT,CASSLVAVVKNTEAFF
TRBJ2-1,NA,many,TRBV20-1,TGCAGTGCTAGGCCACTAATGAGCTCCTACAATGAGCAGTTCTTC,CSARPLMSSYNEQFF
TRBJ1-5,NA,many,TRBV3-1,TGTGCCAGCAGCCAAGACACGGTTCGCAATCAGCCCCAGCATTTT,CASSQDTVRNQPQHF
TRBJ2-7,NA,many,TRBV20-1,TGCAGTGCCGAGGGGGGGAGCTCCTACGAGCAGTACTTC,CSAEGGSSYEQYF
TRBJ2-1,TRBD2,many,TRBV2,TGTGCCAGCAGTGGCCCTCCGGGACTAGCGGGTCGTTCCTCCTTCGGATGGAATGAGCAGTTCTTC,CASSGPPGLAGRSSFGWNEQFF
TRBJ2-3,TRBD2,NA,TRBV29-1,TGCAGCGTTGATTTCGGACTAGCGGGACGTGCCACAGATACGCAGTATTTT,CSVDFGLAGRATDTQYF